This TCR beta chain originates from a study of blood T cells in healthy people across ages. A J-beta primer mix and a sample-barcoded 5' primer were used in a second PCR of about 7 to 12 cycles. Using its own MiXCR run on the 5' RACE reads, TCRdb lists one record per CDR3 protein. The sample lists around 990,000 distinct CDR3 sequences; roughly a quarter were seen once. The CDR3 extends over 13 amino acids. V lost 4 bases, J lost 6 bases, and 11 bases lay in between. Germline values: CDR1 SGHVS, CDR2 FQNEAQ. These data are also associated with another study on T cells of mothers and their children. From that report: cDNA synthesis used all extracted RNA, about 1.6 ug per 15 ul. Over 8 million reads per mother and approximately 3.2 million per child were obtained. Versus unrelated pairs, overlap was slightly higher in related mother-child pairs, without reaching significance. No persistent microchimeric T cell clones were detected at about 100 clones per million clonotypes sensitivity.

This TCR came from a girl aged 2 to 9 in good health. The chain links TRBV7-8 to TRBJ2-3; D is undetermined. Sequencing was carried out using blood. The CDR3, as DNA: TGTGCCAGCAGCTCGAGGTGGATGGATACGCAGTATTTT. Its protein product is CASSSRWMDTQYF.